Each of the 19 T cell receptor beta chains below was sequenced from the same sample in a study of CXCR3-negative and CXCR3-positive naive CD8 T cells. Carrying UMI labels, the TRB cDNA libraries were prepared through 5' RACE. TCRdb reprocessed the 5' RACE reads, with one entry per CDR3 protein and no DNA. Its clone listing holds 130,000 or so distinct CDR3 sequences. The sample comprised naive CXCR3- CD8+ T cells from blood. Subset indicated: CD45RO-CCR7+CD27+CD95- naive CD8+ T cells lacking CXCR3 (TNR3-). The source of these receptors is a human donor in good health. Some clones in this sample may be carry-over from other donors' samples.

The chain uses TRBV11-2 and TRBJ2-7; the D gene TCRdb calls, TRBD1, cannot be checked with no DNA. There are 16 residues in the CDR3. Germline values: CDR1 SGHAT, CDR2 FQNNGV. The CDR3 sequence is CASSFPGTGLSYEQYF. Full variable domain (outside the CDR3, taken from reference TRBV11-2 and TRBJ2-7): EAGVAQSPRYKIIEKRQSVAFWCNPISGHATLYWYQQILGQGPKLLIQFQNNGVVDDSQLPKDRFSAERLKGVDSTLKIQPAKLEDSAVYLCASSFPGTGLSYEQYFGPGTRLTVT.

The chain combines TRBV6-2 or TRBV6-3 with TRBJ2-1; TCRdb reports TRBD1, a call that lacks DNA to check it against. In germline, CDR1 is MNHEY, CDR2 SVGEGT. The CDR3 spans 14 residues. The CDR3 sequence: CASSTGQLYNEQFF.

This chain links TRBV12-3 or TRBV12-4 with TRBJ2-7; TCRdb indicates TRBD1, and absent DNA this call remains unverified. The length of the CDR3 is 15 residues. The CDR3 protein is CASTVSRDRGFEQYF.

This sequence joins TRBV12-3 or TRBV12-4 and TRBJ1-2; TCRdb proposes TRBD1, but this gene call is untestable without DNA. The CDR3 length is 14 residues. CDR3 in amino acids: CASSPGQLTVGYTF.

The gene calls are TRBV29-1 and TRBJ2-5. This CDR3 region has 13 residues. Germline V gives CDR1 SQVTM, CDR2 ANQGSEA. The CDR3 loop is CSVVTGMRETQYF. Looking up the rest from reference TRBV29-1 and TRBJ2-5 gives the full variable domain: SAVISQKPSRDICQRGTSLTIQCQVDSQVTMMFWYRQQPGQSLTLIATANQGSEATYESGFVIDKFPISRPNLTFSTLTVSNMSPEDSSIYLCSVVTGMRETQYFGPGTRLLVL.

This sequence joins TRBV7-9 and TRBJ2-7; TCRdb lists TRBD1, though no DNA is available to test this call. Per the germline V gene, CDR1 is SEHNR and CDR2 is FQNEAQ (reference sequence). This CDR3 has 13 amino acids. The CDR3: CASSPWDGLEQYF.

This CDR3 is CASSSPTGGWTEAFF. The rearrangement joins TRBV27 to TRBJ1-1; TCRdb outputs TRBD1, but without DNA this stays unchecked. Germline CDR1 MNHEY, CDR2 SMNVEV (reference sequence). CDR3 size: 15 residues.

This chain uses TRBV27 with TRBJ2-7; checking the TCRdb D call of TRBD1 is not possible without DNA. This CDR3 has 16 amino acids. Germline assignment: CDR1 MNHEY and CDR2 SMNVEV (reference sequence). CDR3 protein: CASSFSGGSGSYEQYF.

V usage is TRBV3-1 and J usage is TRBJ2-7. The CDR3 is made up of 11 amino acids. CDR1 and CDR2 from the germline V gene are LGHDT and YNNKEL (reference sequence). CDR3 sequence: CASSQSHEQYF.

This sequence joins TRBV29-1 and TRBJ2-7; TCRdb returns TRBD1, unconfirmable since there is no DNA. The CDR3 totals 12 residues. The germline gives CDR1 SQVTM, CDR2 ANQGSEA. This chain's CDR3 is CSAGTGAYEQYF.

The CDR3 here is CSGVEGYEQYF. The genes are TRBV29-1 and TRBJ2-7; TCRdb designates TRBD1, a call that cannot be tested without DNA. Looked up from germline, CDR1 is SQVTM and CDR2 is ANQGSEA. The CDR3 loop spans 11 amino acids.

The chain couples TRBV7-9 to TRBJ1-2; TCRdb calls TRBD1, which cannot be checked without DNA. Per the germline V gene, CDR1 is SEHNR and CDR2 is FQNEAQ (reference sequence). The CDR3 runs 15 residues. CDR3 loop: CASSLGGTEGRGYTF.

CDR3 region: CASSLSPPTLAKNIQYF. This chain uses TRBV5-5 with TRBJ2-4. Looked up from germline, CDR1 is SGHKS and CDR2 is YYEKEE (reference sequence). The CDR3 length is 17 residues.

The chain couples TRBV27 to TRBJ1-5. This CDR3 contains 16 residues. CDR1 is MNHEY, CDR2 SMNVEV, per germline (reference sequence). The CDR3 reads CASSPSPSLSGAAQHF.

This CDR3 is CSVVERGTDTQYF. The rearrangement links TRBV29-1 to TRBJ2-3; the D call from TCRdb, TRBD2, cannot be confirmed without DNA. CDR1 is SQVTM, CDR2 ANQGSEA, per germline. The CDR3 consists of 13 residues.

CDR3 protein: CASSYAPGTSGSNEQFF. This chain connects TRBV28 to TRBJ2-1; TCRdb proposes TRBD2, but this gene call is untestable without DNA. The germline V gene encodes CDR1 MDHEN and CDR2 SYDVKM. This CDR3 contains 17 residues.

The CDR3 reads CASSPWSEQEQFF. This sequence joins TRBV7-3 and TRBJ2-1. There are 13 residues in the CDR3. Germline V gene sequence: CDR1 SGHTA, CDR2 FQGTGA. Filled out from reference TRBV7-3 and TRBJ2-1, the complete variable domain reads GAGVSQTPSNKVTEKGKYVELRCDPISGHTALYWYRQSLGQGPEFLIYFQGTGAADDSGLPNDRFFAVRPEGSVSTLKIQRTERGDSAVYLCASSPWSEQEQFFGPGTRLTVL.

This chain uses TRBV20-1 with TRBJ2-7; TCRdb picks TRBD1, but there is no DNA to check that call. The CDR3 consists of 15 residues. CDR1 is DFQATT, CDR2 SNEGSKA, per germline (reference sequence). CDR3 sequence reads: CSADLYSGGTYEQYF.

This chain uses TRBV29-1 with TRBJ2-1; TCRdb selects TRBD2, and the lack of DNA leaves this call unchecked. The germline gives CDR1 SQVTM, CDR2 ANQGSEA. The CDR3 totals 15 residues. CDR3 protein: CSVEDLTSGGGEQFF.